These 16 T cell receptor beta chains share one sample of origin, sequenced in a study of STAT5B mutations in CD4+ large granular lymphocyte leukemia. The protocol was immunoSEQ multiplex PCR, while the TCRdb copy is restricted to in-frame clones and leaves out a portion. The sample holds around 20,000 clones, 60% to 85% seen once. The specimen was CD4+ T cells from blood buffy coats. The origin of the receptors is a human donor in good health.

The chain links TRBV19 to TRBJ1-2; D might be TRBD1 (5 bases). The germline V and J ends were trimmed by 7 bases and 2 bases, with 11 bases remaining between them. CDR3 length equals 13 residues. Germline-derived CDR1 and CDR2 are LNHDA and SQIVND (reference sequence). The CDR3 protein is CASTPGTNYGYTF. CDR3 sequence (DNA): TGTGCCAGTACCCCAGGGACGAACTATGGCTACACCTTC.

This chain links TRBV10-3 with TRBJ2-1; 11 nucleotides align to TRBD2. This CDR3 has 15 residues. The V gene end was trimmed by 6 bases and the J gene end by 7 bases; junction bases not matched to a gene: 8. Looked up from germline, CDR1 is ENHRY and CDR2 is SYGVKD. The CDR3 spells CAISLTSGGWNEQFF. In DNA form, the CDR3 reads TGTGCCATCAGCCTTACTAGCGGGGGTTGGAATGAGCAGTTCTTC.

This clone was seen once. The chain joins TRBV5-4 to TRBJ1-2; D possibly corresponds to TRBD1 (5 bases). In germline, CDR1 is SGHNT, CDR2 YYREEE (reference sequence). V lost 0 bases, J lost 8 bases, and 11 bases lay in between. The CDR3 spans 13 residues. CDR3 residues: CASSLEGAEGYTF. CDR3 coding DNA: TGTGCCAGCAGCTTGGAAGGGGCAGAGGGCTACACCTTC. Full variable domain (outside the CDR3, taken from reference TRBV5-4 and TRBJ1-2): ETGVTQSPTHLIKTRGQQVTLRCSSQSGHNTVSWYQQALGQGPQFIFQYYREEENGRGNFPPRFSGLQFPNYSSELNVNALELDDSALYLCASSLEGAEGYTFGSGTRLTVV.

The J gene is TRBJ2-7, the V gene TRBV6-1; no clear D. V was pared by 2 bases and J by 4 bases, with 3 bases between. Germline CDR1 MNHNS, CDR2 SASEGT. There are 11 residues in the CDR3. The CDR3 here is CASSEFYEQYF. In nucleotides, the CDR3 is TGTGCCAGCAGTGAATTTTACGAGCAGTACTTC.

The rearrangement uses TRBV5-4 and TRBJ1-2; D is undetermined. CDR3 length: 12 amino acids. The V end lost 4 bases, the J end lost 3 bases, and 7 bases lay between the germline ends. The germline CDR1 and CDR2 sequences are SGHNT and YYREEE (reference sequence). The chain's CDR3 is CASSDTDYGYTF. DNA for the CDR3: TGTGCCAGCAGCGACACAGACTATGGCTACACCTTC.

The rearrangement links TRBV20-1 to TRBJ2-3; no clear D gene. Germline V gene sequence: CDR1 DFQATT, CDR2 SNEGSKA (reference sequence). V was trimmed by 6 bases and J by 7 bases, leaving 8 bases between them. The CDR3 runs 10 residues. CDR3 protein: CSAGLNTQYF. CDR3 DNA: TGCAGTGCGGGCCTAAATACGCAGTATTTT.

The chain employs TRBV4-1 and TRBJ2-1, with 10 bases aligning to TRBD2. After removal of 0 bases from V and 0 bases from J, the junction contained 8 bases not matched to a gene. Germline V CDR1 and CDR2: MGHRA, YSYEKL. This CDR3 spans 19 amino acids. As DNA, the CDR3 is TGCGCCAGCAGCCAAGATCGTCGGGCTAGCGGGAGCTCCTACAATGAGCAGTTCTTC. It translates to CASSQDRRASGSSYNEQFF.

This chain links TRBV5-6 with TRBJ2-2; 7 positions match TRBD1. From germline, CDR1 is SGHDT and CDR2 YYEEEE. V gave up 3 bases and J gave up 2 bases; unmatched junction bases: 13. The CDR3 loop spans 18 amino acids. DNA of the CDR3: TGTGCCAGCAGCTCGGGACCTCCGGGACAGACAAACACCGGGGAGCTGTTTTTT. Its protein is CASSSGPPGQTNTGELFF.

CDR3: CASSPGGAGGLAKNIQYF. CDR3 bases: TGTGCCAGCAGCCCCGGCGGTGCGGGAGGCCTAGCCAAAAACATTCAGTACTTC. The chain couples TRBV9 to TRBJ2-4, with 8 bases identical to TRBD2. Germline V gives CDR1 SGDLS, CDR2 YYNGEE. This CDR3 has 18 residues. V dropped 4 bases and J dropped 0; count of bases not matched to a gene: 12.

In this sample, this clone turned up a few times. The chain's CDR3 is CASSIGRHTGELFF. In nucleotides, the CDR3 is TGTGCCAGTAGTATTGGCAGGCACACCGGGGAGCTGTTTTTT. This chain uses TRBV19 with TRBJ2-2, with D unresolved. Germline V gives CDR1 LNHDA, CDR2 SQIVND (reference sequence). CDR3 length: 14 residues. V was cut by 3 bases and J by 3 bases, with 8 bases left in between.

The chain carries TRBV7-2 and TRBJ2-5, with a tentative D call TRBD1 (6 bases). CDR3 length: 15 residues. Per the germline V gene, CDR1 is SGHTA and CDR2 is FQGNSA. Trimming took off 5 bases at V and 5 bases at J, with 18 bases between the two ends. The DNA of the CDR3 is TGTGCCAGCAGCACATTGACACGTCAGGGGGAGACCCAGTACTTC. Protein sequence: CASSTLTRQGETQYF.

The J gene is TRBJ1-6, the V gene TRBV5-1; 9 bases agree with TRBD1. The CDR3 consists of 16 residues. The J segment lost 3 bases and the V segment lost 2 bases, leaving 3 bases of the junction unmatched. Germline V lookup: CDR1 SGHRS, CDR2 YFSETQ. This CDR3 reads CASSFGQGIYNSPLHF. The CDR3 DNA reads TGCGCCAGCAGCTTCGGACAGGGGATCTATAATTCACCCCTCCACTTT. Full variable domain (outside the CDR3, taken from reference TRBV5-1 and TRBJ1-6): KAGVTQTPRYLIKTRGQQVTLSCSPISGHRSVSWYQQTPGQGLQFLFEYFSETQRNKGNFPGRFSGRQFSNSRSEMNVSTLELGDSALYLCASSFGQGIYNSPLHFGNGTRLTVT.

The chain employs TRBV18 and TRBJ2-7; TRBD1 is a possible D gene (5 bases). The V gene's germline CDR1 is KGHSH and CDR2 LQKENI. The CDR3 runs to 13 residues. The germline V and J ends were trimmed by 2 bases and 11 bases, with 16 bases remaining between them. CDR3 sequence: CASSPEVGAPEYF. CDR3 coding DNA: TGTGCCAGCTCACCAGAAGTAGGGGCCCCGGAGTACTTC.

This chain uses TRBV9 with TRBJ2-1, with D hard to call. The ends were cut back, 3 bases at V and 3 bases at J, with 13 bases in the middle. The CDR3 runs to 15 residues. Germline V gene sequence: CDR1 SGDLS, CDR2 YYNGEE. The CDR3 nucleotides read TGTGCCAGCAGCGCCCTCCGAGGCTACTACAATGAGCAGTTCTTC. Translating gives CASSALRGYYNEQFF.

The V and J genes are TRBV5-4 and TRBJ1-1; D is ambiguous. This CDR3 is built from 14 residues. CDR1 SGHNT and CDR2 YYREEE come from the germline V gene (reference sequence). V lost 0 bases and J 1 base, leaving 7 bases between the germline ends. CDR3 region: CASSLEGSNTEAFF. In nucleotides, the CDR3 is TGTGCCAGCAGCTTGGAAGGGTCGAACACTGAAGCTTTCTTT.

V and J are TRBV4-1 and TRBJ1-2; 10 bases are a match to TRBD1. V lost 3 bases and J lost 7; bases outside the gene matches: 8. Looked up from germline, CDR1 is MGHRA and CDR2 is YSYEKL. The length of the CDR3 is 15 residues. This chain's CDR3 is CASSHPDRGGFGYTF. In DNA form, the CDR3 reads TGCGCCAGCAGCCACCCGGACAGGGGGGGCTTTGGCTACACCTTC.